Detailed here is one TCR beta chain. V lost 3 bases and J 5 bases, leaving 19 bases between the germline ends. CDR1 is LGHDT and CDR2 is YNNKEL in the germline V gene (reference sequence). CDR3 length equals 16 residues. Assay used: immunoSEQ multiplex PCR; TCRdb lists only in-frame clones, some missing. Of roughly 230,000 clones listed, about nine tenths were seen once; the top ten hold roughly 7.2%. The sample belongs to a study of blood T cell repertoires in COVID-19. The clonotype was recovered from a man in his thirties or forties in a cohort exposed to, infected with or recovered from COVID-19 (not recorded which). V and J are TRBV3-1 (or the pseudogene TRBV3-2) and TRBJ2-5; D might be TRBD2 (6 bases). Material for sequencing was PBMCs or T cells enriched from blood (not recorded which). DNA for the CDR3: TGTGCCAGCAGCCACGGTTCAGGGCCTCGGGGGGAGACCCAGTACTTC. It specifies CASSHGSGPRGETQYF.